Described below is a single T cell receptor (beta chain) sequence and its context. The antigen is unknown. The data are from a study of identical twins. Study conclusions and caveats: The study drew conclusions from cross-sectional statistical analysis, not from following the same donors. Insertion counts were lower in abundant cord blood beta clonotypes, a trend that memory repertoires did not show.

TCRdb used MiXCR to reprocess the 5' RACE reads, holding one entry per CDR3 protein. The table has roughly 720,000 distinct CDR3 sequences, roughly 18% seen once; the top ten hold around 14%. Each donor (without exception) was a healthy Caucasian. The same data also contributed to another study, on T cells expressing NK-cell markers. In that study: These same clonotypes (in a few donors) also led the CD3+CD56-NKG2C+ fraction.

Sequenced sample: PBMCs. The clonotype originates from a woman aged 18-30 years in good health.

The CDR3 here is CASSQTWFRRGQTQYF. The CDR3 region has the DNA TGTGCCAGCAGCCAAACATGGTTCCGGCGGGGTCAGACCCAGTACTTC. The chain couples TRBV3-1 to TRBJ2-5, with D maybe TRBD2 (6 bases). Germline assignment: CDR1 LGHDT and CDR2 YNNKEL (reference sequence). The CDR3 spans 16 residues. The V gene lost 2 bases and the J gene lost 6 bases, with 19 bases spanning the gap.